This entry features one T cell receptor beta chain sequence. Its antigen remains unknown. This record belongs to a study of lymphopenia after photon versus proton radiotherapy. The study, taken as a whole, reports: Under photons, naive T cells and diversity fell while effector/memory populations rose. After lymphocyte nadir, photon-treated repertoires showed oligoclonal expansion, especially CD8+ Temra.

Sequenced by immunoSEQ multiplex PCR; TCRdb stores in-frame clones only, minus some. The data show some 29,000 clones, approximately 86% seen once. This TCR was sampled from a woman aged 60-70 years with cholangiocarcinoma. Some clones in this sample may be carry-over from other donors' samples. Sequenced here: peripheral blood, sampled from a patient treated with proton-based radiotherapy.

CDR3 coding DNA: TGTGCCAGTAGTATCGCCGGACAGGGGGCGATTCAGCCCCAGCATTTT. Residues: CASSIAGQGAIQPQHF. The V call is TRBV19, the J call TRBJ1-5; 11 bases agree with TRBD1. The CDR3 spans 16 residues. Trimming cost V 3 bases and J 6 bases; bases outside gene matches: 7. The germline V gene has CDR1 LNHDA and CDR2 SQIVND (reference sequence).